Below, 28 T cell receptor beta chains from the same sample are listed, as sequenced in a study of T cells in Graves' hyperthyroidism and ophthalmopathy. TCR beta CDR3 sequences were amplified from RNA transcripts. The TCR CDR3 first-round RT-PCR relied on the HTBI primer set. TCRdb reprocessed the multiplex PCR reads with MiXCR, giving one entry per CDR3 protein. The sample consists of about 370,000 distinct CDR3 sequences, approximately 14% of them appearing once. Sequencing was performed on blood. All receptors come from a woman in her sixties with Graves' ophthalmopathy.

This clonotype was recorded at least ten times. The genes are TRBV4-2 and TRBJ2-3, with TRBD2 matching 9 bases. The CDR3 runs 15 residues. Unmatched junction bases numbered 8, after V lost 6 bases and J lost 4 bases. The germline V gene has CDR1 LGHNA and CDR2 YNFKEQ. The DNA of the CDR3 is TGTGCCAGCAGTCCTAGCGGGATATTGGCAGATACGCAGTATTTT. The encoded protein is CASSPSGILADTQYF.

This sequence joins TRBV20-1 and TRBJ1-6; tentatively, D is TRBD1 (6 bases). The length of the CDR3 is 12 residues. Germline assignment: CDR1 DFQATT and CDR2 SNEGSKA (reference sequence). V lost 7 bases to trimming and J lost 14 bases, with 18 bases between them. CDR3 amino acids: CSDGGPYSALHF. CDR3 in DNA: TGCAGTGATGGGGGCCCGTATTCGGCCCTCCACTTT.

This clonotype was detected a few times. The CDR3 reads CASSPPRQGTGEQYF. The CDR3 nucleotides are TGTGCCAGCTCACCCCCACGGCAGGGTACGGGCGAGCAGTACTTC. The chain is built from TRBV18 and TRBJ2-7; possibly TRBD1 for D (5 bases). Germline lookup yields CDR1 KGHSH and CDR2 LQKENI. The CDR3 spans 15 residues. V was pared by 3 bases and J by 6 bases, with 18 bases between.

This clonotype was recorded at least ten times. The J gene is TRBJ2-1, the V gene TRBV29-1; 13 bases line up with TRBD2. V dropped 3 bases and J dropped 7; count of bases not matched to a gene: 9. The CDR3 consists of 16 residues. Germline CDR1 SQVTM, CDR2 ANQGSEA. As DNA, the CDR3 is TGCAGCGTTGAGGACGGACTAGCGGGGGCGTTAAATGAGCAGTTCTTC. Its translation: CSVEDGLAGALNEQFF.

This sequence joins TRBV27 and TRBJ1-5; a possible D gene is TRBD1 (5 bases). Trimming left V 2 bases short and J 3 bases short, with 11 bases between. There are 15 residues in the CDR3. Per germline, CDR1 MNHEY and CDR2 SMNVEV (reference sequence). The CDR3 bases are TGTGCCAGCAGTTTAAGGTGGGGGGACAATCAGCCCCAGCATTTT. As protein: CASSLRWGDNQPQHF.

The rearrangement uses TRBV5-1 and TRBJ2-5; either TRBD1 or TRBD2 may fit D (5 bases each). Germline V gene sequence: CDR1 SGHRS, CDR2 YFSETQ. Trimming shortened V by 5 bases and J by 2 bases, and 13 bases separated the two germline ends. This CDR3 is built from 14 residues. The CDR3 sequence is CASSWERGQETQYF. CDR3 nucleotide sequence: TGCGCCAGCAGTTGGGAGAGGGGTCAAGAGACCCAGTACTTC.

This clonotype has only one observation. V and J are TRBV12-3 or TRBV12-4 and TRBJ2-1; a possible D gene is TRBD2 (6 bases). V was trimmed by 10 bases and J by 15 bases, leaving 25 bases between them. The CDR3 runs 13 residues. The CDR3: CAIRLPGTGSTFF. Here the CDR3 DNA reads TGTGCCATCAGACTTCCCGGGACTGGTTCAACGTTCTTC.

This clonotype was detected many times. The chain recombines TRBV11-2 with TRBJ2-5; 10 nucleotides match TRBD1. The length of the CDR3 is 15 residues. The germline CDR1 and CDR2 sequences are SGHAT and FQNNGV. Germline trimming cut 3 bases from V and 5 bases from J; bases unmatched to any gene: 6. The CDR3 DNA is TGTGCCAGCAGCTTTCCTGGACAGGGGGTGGAGACCCAGTACTTC. It is translated as CASSFPGQGVETQYF.

This clonotype was seen a few times. This rearrangement joins TRBV7-2 to TRBJ2-7; TRBD2 matches at 11 bases. The CDR3 totals 16 residues. J lost 6 bases, V lost 0 bases, and 7 bases had no gene match. The germline gives CDR1 SGHTA, CDR2 FQGNSA. The DNA of the CDR3 is TGTGCCAGCAGCTTAGCCCCCACTAGCGGGAGTATCGAGCAGTACTTC. Translating gives CASSLAPTSGSIEQYF.

The table lists this clonotype with many counts. This chain connects TRBV20-1 to TRBJ2-7; 11 bases fit TRBD2. V gave up 6 bases and J gave up 4 bases; unmatched junction bases: 8. Germline V gene data show CDR1 as DFQATT and CDR2 as SNEGSKA (reference sequence). CDR3 length: 14 amino acids. CDR3 nucleotide sequence: TGCAGTGCGAGTCCCACTAGCGGGAGTTACGAGCAGTACTTC. It is translated as CSASPTSGSYEQYF.

V and J are TRBV9 and TRBJ2-3; tentatively, D is TRBD1 (6 bases). Germline V gives CDR1 SGDLS, CDR2 YYNGEE. With 3 bases removed from V and 0 bases from J, the gap between germline ends came to 14 bases. The CDR3 spans 16 residues. CDR3 DNA sequence: TGTGCCAGCAGCGACCTGGGACACTCCAGCACAGATACGCAGTATTTT. This encodes CASSDLGHSSTDTQYF.

The chain carries TRBV5-5 and TRBJ2-7; 14 bases match TRBD2. This CDR3 region has 16 residues. Looked up from germline, CDR1 is SGHKS and CDR2 is YYEKEE (reference sequence). V trimming: 0 bases; J trimming: 5 bases; junction bases outside the gene matches: 4. CDR3 nucleotides: TGTGCCAGCAGCTTGGTTCCGGGACTAGCGGGAGACGAGCAGTACTTC. As protein: CASSLVPGLAGDEQYF.

This clonotype was seen more than once but under ten times. The genes are TRBV12-3 or TRBV12-4 and TRBJ2-2, with a tentative D call TRBD1 (5 bases). This CDR3 has 16 residues. Trimming cost V 2 bases and J 5 bases, with 15 bases left between them. The CDR3 DNA sequence: TGTGCCAGCAGTTTAACAGGATCCCTGGAGACCGGGGAGCTGTTTTTT. It encodes CASSLTGSLETGELFF.

There are many counts of this clonotype. The chain joins TRBV27 to TRBJ2-2, with 8 bases aligning to TRBD2. This CDR3 spans 16 amino acids. Germline CDR1 reads MNHEY; CDR2 reads SMNVEV (reference sequence). Trimming cost V 6 bases and J 6 bases; bases outside gene matches: 12. The CDR3: CASRRPGLESAGELFF. The CDR3 nucleotides read TGTGCCAGCAGGCGACCGGGACTAGAGTCCGCCGGGGAGCTGTTTTTT.

Only a few counts were recorded for this clonotype. This may arise from a read error, as a much more abundant clone is one base away. The chain joins TRBV20-1 to TRBJ2-3, with D unclear. CDR3 length: 14 residues. Germline values: CDR1 DFQATT, CDR2 SNEGSKA (reference sequence). Deletions cut 1 base from V and 2 bases from J, with 10 bases between. DNA of the CDR3: TGCAGTGCTAGAGCAGGTCCCGCCACAGATACGCAGTATTTT. Translated: CSARAGPATDTQYF.

This clonotype appeared many times. The chain carries TRBV5-1 and TRBJ1-2; 7 bases map to TRBD1. The germline CDR1 and CDR2 sequences are SGHRS and YFSETQ. The CDR3 sequence is 13 residues long. V shed 0 bases and J 8 bases; nucleotides not matched to a gene: 4. The CDR3 here is CASSLDDRDGYTF. In DNA, the CDR3 is TGCGCCAGCAGCTTGGACGACAGGGACGGCTACACCTTC. Full variable domain (outside the CDR3, taken from reference TRBV5-1 and TRBJ1-2): KAGVTQTPRYLIKTRGQQVTLSCSPISGHRSVSWYQQTPGQGLQFLFEYFSETQRNKGNFPGRFSGRQFSNSRSEMNVSTLELGDSALYLCASSLDDRDGYTFGSGTRLTVV.

This clonotype was recorded at least ten times. The chain combines TRBV3-1 with TRBJ2-5, with D tentatively TRBD1 (7 bases). Trimming took off 7 bases at V and 4 bases at J, with 16 bases between the two ends. Germline V lookup: CDR1 LGHDT, CDR2 YNNKEL (reference sequence). The CDR3 is made up of 14 amino acids. CDR3 sequence (DNA): TGTGCCAGCACCAGGCAGGGGGGAGGAGAGACCCAGTACTTC. This encodes CASTRQGGGETQYF.

This clonotype was found many times. V usage is TRBV11-1 and J usage is TRBJ2-1; 8 nucleotides match TRBD2. CDR3 length: 15 residues. The ends lost 5 bases at V and 4 bases at J; junction bases unmatched: 7. Germline-derived CDR1 and CDR2 are SGHAT and FQDESV (reference sequence). The CDR3 nucleotides are TGTGCCAGCAGCCACAAGCGGGAGCGTTACAATGAGCAGTTCTTC. Its translation is CASSHKRERYNEQFF.

V usage is TRBV18 and J usage is TRBJ2-5; TRBD2 might be the D (6 bases). Germline CDR1 and CDR2: KGHSH and LQKENI. The CDR3 is 15 amino acids. V was cut by 4 bases and J by 5 bases, with 17 bases left in between. Here the CDR3 reads CASSLLAPPSETQYF. CDR3 coding DNA: TGTGCCAGCTCACTCCTAGCGCCTCCCTCGGAGACCCAGTACTTC.

The chain recombines TRBV6-1 with TRBJ2-1; 8 bases line up with TRBD1. V lost 4 bases and J lost 10; bases outside the gene matches: 9. The germline gives CDR1 MNHNS, CDR2 SASEGT. There are 14 residues in the CDR3. In DNA, the CDR3 is TGTGCCAGCAGTGCCACGCAGGGGGCCTGGGAGCAGTTCTTC. The encoded protein is CASSATQGAWEQFF.

V usage is TRBV5-1 and J usage is TRBJ1-2, with 10 bases aligning to TRBD1. Looked up from germline, CDR1 is SGHRS and CDR2 is YFSETQ. The CDR3 extends over 17 amino acids. V gave up 0 bases and J gave up 7 bases; unmatched junction bases: 12. Here the CDR3 reads CASSLAGTGVTLGGYTF. CDR3 sequence (DNA): TGCGCCAGCAGCTTGGCCGGGACAGGGGTGACGTTGGGTGGCTACACCTTC.

The chain links TRBV10-2 to TRBJ2-3, with 7 bases identical to TRBD2. V shed 7 bases, J shed 5 bases, and the junction held 6 bases outside the gene matches. The CDR3 has 13 residues. Germline CDR1 reads WSHSY; CDR2 reads SAAADI. The CDR3 nucleotides are TGCGCCAGCACAACTAGCGTGAAAGATACGCAGTATTTT. This encodes CASTTSVKDTQYF.

This clonotype was recorded at least ten times. The chain employs TRBV29-1 and TRBJ2-5; 7 bases fit TRBD2. This CDR3 is 15 amino acids long. CDR1 is SQVTM, CDR2 ANQGSEA, per germline. Trimming took 2 bases from V and 1 from J; bases not matched to a gene: 7. The CDR3: CSVESGREPQETQYF. The DNA of the CDR3 is TGCAGCGTTGAATCTGGGAGGGAACCCCAAGAGACCCAGTACTTC.

This clonotype was found many times. This chain connects TRBV18 to TRBJ2-7; 7 positions agree with TRBD1. CDR1 is KGHSH and CDR2 is LQKENI in the germline V gene. The CDR3 runs to 13 residues. Losses at the gene ends were 0 bases for V and 6 bases for J; bases not matched to a gene: 2. In DNA, the CDR3 is TGTGCCAGCTCACCACCCAACAGGGGCGAGCAGTACTTC. Translated, it gives CASSPPNRGEQYF. The variable domain in full, with the rest retrieved from reference TRBV18 and TRBJ2-7, is NAGVMQNPRHLVRRRGQEARLRCSPMKGHSHVYWYRQLPEEGLKFMVYLQKENIIDESGMPKERFSAEFPKEGPSILRIQQVVRGDSAAYFCASSPPNRGEQYFGPGTRLTVT.

The rearrangement joins TRBV5-1 to TRBJ2-2; 9 bases match TRBD1. V shed 4 bases and J 7 bases; nucleotides not matched to a gene: 8. Germline CDR1 is SGHRS and CDR2 is YFSETQ. This CDR3 is 15 amino acids long. In nucleotides, the CDR3 is TGCGCCAGCAGCCCGACAGGGGGTCTCATCGGGGAGCTGTTTTTT. It specifies CASSPTGGLIGELFF.

This clonotype has only a few counts. The gene calls are TRBV10-1 and TRBJ2-1; 7 positions match TRBD2. The CDR3 totals 18 residues. The V segment lost 7 bases and the J segment 0 bases; nucleotides outside the gene matches: 15. Germline values: CDR1 WNHNN, CDR2 SYGVQD (reference sequence). The CDR3 is CASIKVSTREHSYNEQFF. Written as DNA, the CDR3 is TGCGCCAGCATCAAGGTGTCAACGCGGGAGCACTCCTACAATGAGCAGTTCTTC.

In this sample, this clonotype turned up many times. The rearrangement uses TRBV6-1 and TRBJ1-2, with D perhaps TRBD1 (6 bases). V gave up 6 bases and J gave up 0 bases, with 11 bases separating them. Germline V gene lookup returns CDR1 MNHNS and CDR2 SASEGT. The CDR3 totals 14 residues. The CDR3 coding sequence is TGTGCCAGCAGCGGACAGCAATCTAACTATGGCTACACCTTC. Encoded protein: CASSGQQSNYGYTF.

This clonotype was counted ten times or more. This chain joins TRBV10-3 and TRBJ2-1, with 8 positions matching TRBD2. Germline CDR1 is ENHRY and CDR2 is SYGVKD. CDR3 length: 15 residues. V gave up 10 bases and J gave up 8 bases; unmatched junction bases: 16. The CDR3: CATKGDKREMDEQFF. CDR3 in DNA: TGTGCCACCAAAGGCGATAAGCGGGAGATGGATGAGCAGTTCTTC.